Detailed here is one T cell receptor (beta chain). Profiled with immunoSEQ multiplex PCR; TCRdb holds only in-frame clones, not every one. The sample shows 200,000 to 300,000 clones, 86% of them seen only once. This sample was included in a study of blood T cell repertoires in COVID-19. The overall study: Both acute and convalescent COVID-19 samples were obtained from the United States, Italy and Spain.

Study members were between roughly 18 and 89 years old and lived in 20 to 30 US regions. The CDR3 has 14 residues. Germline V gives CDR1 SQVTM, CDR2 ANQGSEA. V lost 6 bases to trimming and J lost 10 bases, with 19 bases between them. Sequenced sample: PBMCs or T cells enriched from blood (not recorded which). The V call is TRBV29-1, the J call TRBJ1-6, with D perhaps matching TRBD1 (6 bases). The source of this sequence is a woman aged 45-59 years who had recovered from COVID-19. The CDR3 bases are TGCAGCGTCGCCGAGACAGGAAGGGGGTCACCCCTCCACTTT. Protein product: CSVAETGRGSPLHF.